The 14 T cell receptor beta chains below all came from one sample that was sequenced in a study of cytomegalovirus exposure and HLA in healthy donors. The study ran its PCR with 60 Vbeta and 13 Jbeta primers. Using immunoSEQ multiplex PCR, the repertoire was profiled, and TCRdb retains in-frame clones only, with some absent. Of 110,000 to 150,000 clones in the sample, about 80% were seen once. Sequenced material: PBMCs. Receptor source: a man aged 35-49 years in good health and CMV-seronegative.

The CDR3 reads CASSPASGGRTDTQYF. In DNA, the CDR3 is TGCGCCAGCAGCCCAGCTAGCGGGGGCCGCACAGATACGCAGTATTTT. The V and J genes are TRBV5-1 and TRBJ2-3; 10 bases match TRBD2. Trimming took 4 bases from V and 1 from J; bases not matched to a gene: 6. Germline V CDR1 and CDR2: SGHRS, YFSETQ. The CDR3 runs 16 residues.

This chain joins TRBV5-1 and TRBJ1-6; 8 nucleotides match TRBD1. This CDR3 is built from 15 residues. Germline CDR1 reads SGHRS; CDR2 reads YFSETQ. The trim removed 6 bases at V and 6 bases at J, leaving 8 bases unmatched. The CDR3: CASTRTGSFNSPLHF. The DNA for the CDR3 is TGCGCCAGCACGCGGACAGGGAGTTTTAATTCACCCCTCCACTTT.

The genes are TRBV9 and TRBJ1-5; TRBD1 might be the D (5 bases). V lost 4 bases and J lost 0, with 11 bases in between. CDR1 and CDR2 from the germline V gene are SGDLS and YYNGEE. There are 15 residues in the CDR3. CDR3 coding DNA: TGTGCCAGCAGCACGTCGACAGATAGCAATCAGCCCCAGCATTTT. Its protein product is CASSTSTDSNQPQHF.

The CDR3 region is CASSPYGQGAHSPLHF. The CDR3 bases are TGTGCCAGCTCACCATACGGTCAGGGGGCTCATTCACCCCTCCACTTT. The V gene is TRBV18, the J gene TRBJ1-6; TRBD1 aligns across 8 bases. The CDR3 is 16 amino acids. Germline V lookup: CDR1 KGHSH, CDR2 LQKENI. V was pared by 2 bases and J by 8 bases, with 8 bases of the junction left unmatched. Using reference TRBV18 and TRBJ1-6 for the parts outside the CDR3, the full variable domain is NAGVMQNPRHLVRRRGQEARLRCSPMKGHSHVYWYRQLPEEGLKFMVYLQKENIIDESGMPKERFSAEFPKEGPSILRIQQVVRGDSAAYFCASSPYGQGAHSPLHFGNGTRLTVT.

V gene TRBV18 combines with J gene TRBJ1-3; possible D gene TRBD1, 5 bases. Deletions cut 5 bases from V and 0 bases from J, with 17 bases between. The germline gives CDR1 KGHSH, CDR2 LQKENI. CDR3 length: 17 amino acids. The CDR3: CASSTIGDWSSGNTIYF. CDR3 nucleotide sequence: TGTGCCAGCTCAACGATAGGGGACTGGAGCTCTGGAAACACCATATATTTT.

The chain is built from TRBV2 and TRBJ2-5, with a weak D call TRBD2 (5 bases). Trimming took off 4 bases at V and 0 bases at J, with 9 bases between the two ends. CDR3 length: 14 residues. In germline, CDR1 is SNHLY, CDR2 FYNNEI. In nucleotides, the CDR3 is TGTGCCAGCAGTGGGACTGCCTACCAAGAGACCCAGTACTTC. Its translation: CASSGTAYQETQYF.

The chain couples TRBV27 to TRBJ2-3, with 9 bases identical to TRBD1. V trimming: 5 bases; J trimming: 6 bases; junction bases outside the gene matches: 9. Germline CDR1 is MNHEY and CDR2 is SMNVEV (reference sequence). The CDR3 length is 15 residues. Here the CDR3 DNA reads TGTGCCAGCAGTCCTAGGACAGGGGTTCGGGATACGCAGTATTTT. Translation gives CASSPRTGVRDTQYF.

The V gene is TRBV4-1, the J gene TRBJ1-1; D is unclear. This CDR3 region has 14 residues. V shed 3 bases and J shed 1 base, with 9 bases lying between them. CDR1 MGHRA and CDR2 YSYEKL come from the germline V gene. The CDR3 DNA reads TGCGCCAGCAGCCACCCTCCGGGGAACACTGAAGCTTTCTTT. Encoded protein: CASSHPPGNTEAFF.

The chain joins TRBV15 to TRBJ1-2; D unclear. This CDR3 region has 12 residues. Germline V gene sequence: CDR1 LNHNV, CDR2 YYDKDF (reference sequence). V lost 5 bases, J lost 5 bases, and 9 bases lay in between. CDR3 region: CATSSVSYGYTF. CDR3 bases: TGTGCCACCAGCTCGGTCTCGTATGGCTACACCTTC.

A note on this clone: This likely comes from a read error, as the CDR3 has no conserved phenylalanine or tryptophan at its end. This rearrangement joins TRBV6-4 to TRBJ1-1; a possible D gene is TRBD1 (6 bases). Germline CDR1 and CDR2: MRHNA and SNTAGT. V was clipped by 6 bases and J by 2 bases, with 10 bases between them. The CDR3 is 13 residues long. The DNA for the CDR3 is TGTGCCAGCAGGTACAGGGAAAACACTGAAGCTTTCCTT. Translating gives CASRYRENTEAFL.

This chain joins TRBV28 and TRBJ1-1; no clear D gene. The germline CDR1 and CDR2 sequences are MDHEN and SYDVKM. This CDR3 has 11 amino acids. The germline V and J ends were trimmed by 5 bases and 2 bases, with 3 bases remaining between them. The DNA of the CDR3 is TGTGCCAGCAGTATAAACACTGAAGCTTTCTTT. Translating gives CASSINTEAFF. Supplemented by reference TRBV28 and TRBJ1-1, the full variable domain reads DVKVTQSSRYLVKRTGEKVFLECVQDMDHENMFWYRQDPGLGLRLIYFSYDVKMKEKGDIPEGYSVSREKKERFSLILESASTNQTSMYLCASSINTEAFFGQGTRLTVV.

The CDR3 region is CASSFAGEGNTIYF. CDR3 nucleotide sequence: TGCGCCAGCAGTTTTGCTGGGGAGGGAAACACCATATATTTT. V is TRBV5-1 and J is TRBJ1-3, with D unclear. CDR1 is SGHRS and CDR2 is YFSETQ in the germline V gene. Trimming shortened V by 5 bases and J by 4 bases, and 13 bases separated the two germline ends. This CDR3 is built from 14 residues.

The gene calls are TRBV19 and TRBJ1-5; D might be TRBD1 (6 bases). Germline V lookup: CDR1 LNHDA, CDR2 SQIVND (reference sequence). CDR3 length: 17 residues. The V and J ends lost 3 bases and 1 base respectively, with 16 bases between them. This CDR3 is CASSIAQGVISNQPQHF. CDR3 DNA: TGTGCCAGTAGTATCGCACAGGGAGTTATAAGCAATCAGCCCCAGCATTTT.

The chain combines TRBV6-4 with TRBJ2-1; no definite D call. CDR3 length: 13 amino acids. Germline V gene lookup returns CDR1 MRHNA and CDR2 SNTAGT. With 0 bases removed from V and 7 bases from J, the gap between germline ends came to 7 bases. CDR3 nucleotides: TGTGCCAGCAGTGACTCGTATGAGAATGAGCAGTTCTTC. It yields the protein CASSDSYENEQFF.